The present TCR beta chain was sequenced within a study of CD8+ T cells in alopecia areata. This clone was recorded a few times. TCR sequencing used cDNA made by reverse transcription of extracted RNA. The assay was immunoSEQ multiplex PCR, and TCRdb's table has in-frame clones only and misses some. The table has roughly 150,000 clones, 45% to 55% seen once. Germline CDR1 WNHNN, CDR2 SYGVQD (reference sequence). This CDR3 contains 14 residues. V was clipped by 0 bases and J by 2 bases, with 8 bases between them. Sequencing used CD8+ T cells sorted from blood, obtained at week 0. The chain uses TRBV10-1 and TRBJ2-7, with a possible D match to TRBD1 (5 bases). The sequence was collected from a human donor with alopecia areata. Here the CDR3 reads CASSESGATYEQYF. The CDR3 DNA reads TGCGCCAGCAGTGAGTCTGGGGCCACCTACGAGCAGTACTTC.